One sample yielded the 22 T cell receptor beta chains listed below, sequenced in a study of spatial heterogeneity in lung cancer. Study results and limitations: Tumor mutation count correlated with how many alpha and beta TCRs expanded intratumorally.

Time point meaning: sample taken at primary tumor resection. For these receptors, no antigen is known. TCRdb itself ran the 5' RACE reads through MiXCR, one entry per CDR3 protein. The data contain about 5,600 distinct CDR3 sequences, 7.5% to 8% of them seen just once; the ten biggest clones take up approximately 29%. Sequenced material: lung tumor tissue, taken at surgery. The origin of the receptors is a female donor with early-stage non-small cell lung cancer.

This clonotype was recorded many times. V is TRBV6-2 or TRBV6-3 and J is TRBJ1-1; unclear D gene. The germline V gene encodes CDR1 MNHEY and CDR2 SVGEGT. The ends were cut back, 0 bases at V and 4 bases at J, with 9 bases in the middle. The CDR3 consists of 14 residues. The DNA of the CDR3 is TGTGCCAGCAGTTACTCGACGGACGGCACTGAAGCTTTCTTT. Translated: CASSYSTDGTEAFF.

This clonotype was seen repeatedly, ten times or more. This chain joins TRBV29-1 and TRBJ2-1, with 10 positions matching TRBD2. This CDR3 spans 12 amino acids. With 6 bases clipped from V and 7 bases from J, the junction kept 3 bases outside the gene matches. Germline lookup yields CDR1 SQVTM and CDR2 ANQGSEA. CDR3 sequence reads: CSVKREGNEQFF. CDR3 DNA sequence: TGCAGCGTAAAGCGGGAGGGGAATGAGCAGTTCTTC.

There are many counts of this clonotype. This chain links TRBV29-1 with TRBJ1-6, with 8 bases identical to TRBD1. The CDR3 has 13 residues. V lost 5 bases and J lost 5; bases outside the gene matches: 2. CDR1 and CDR2 from the germline V gene are SQVTM and ANQGSEA. The CDR3 nucleotides read TGCAGCGTTAAACAGGGGGATAATTCACCCCTCCACTTT. Its translation is CSVKQGDNSPLHF.

This clonotype qualifies as medium-sized. The gene calls are TRBV4-3 and TRBJ2-2; D may be TRBD1 (7 bases). Germline CDR1 LGHNA, CDR2 YSLEER. Deletions cut 4 bases from V and 7 bases from J, with 10 bases between. The CDR3 runs 13 residues. The CDR3 DNA reads as TGCGCCAGCAGCCCCAGGGGGGACGGGGAGCTGTTTTTT. Its translation is CASSPRGDGELFF.

This clonotype has at least ten counts. The chain recombines TRBV18 with TRBJ1-1; TRBD1 aligns across 7 bases. Germline V gene sequence: CDR1 KGHSH, CDR2 LQKENI. The V gene end was trimmed by 2 bases and the J gene end by 3 bases; junction bases not matched to a gene: 6. This CDR3 has 15 residues. CDR3 sequence (DNA): TGTGCCAGCTCACCATATCAGGGGGAATACACTGAAGCTTTCTTT. It specifies CASSPYQGEYTEAFF. The full variable domain, completed using reference TRBV18 and TRBJ1-1, is NAGVMQNPRHLVRRRGQEARLRCSPMKGHSHVYWYRQLPEEGLKFMVYLQKENIIDESGMPKERFSAEFPKEGPSILRIQQVVRGDSAAYFCASSPYQGEYTEAFFGQGTRLTVV.

This clonotype was picked up many times. V is TRBV20-1 and J is TRBJ2-3; D possibly corresponds to TRBD2 (6 bases). Germline CDR1 is DFQATT and CDR2 is SNEGSKA (reference sequence). With 6 bases removed from V and 4 bases from J, the gap between germline ends came to 14 bases. The length of the CDR3 is 13 residues. The CDR3 region has the DNA TGCAGTGCCGAAAGACTAGACGCAGATACGCAGTATTTT. It yields the protein CSAERLDADTQYF.

Judged by abundance, this clonotype is medium-sized. The rearrangement joins TRBV10-2 to TRBJ2-2; 7 bases fit TRBD2. The CDR3 is made up of 13 amino acids. V trimming: 5 bases; J trimming: 6 bases; junction bases outside the gene matches: 3. CDR1 and CDR2 (germline): WSHSY, SAAADI. CDR3 in DNA: TGCGCCAGCAGTCCCCGGGGGGCCGGGGAGCTGTTTTTT. Protein: CASSPRGAGELFF.

This clonotype showed up many times. The chain combines TRBV12-3 or TRBV12-4 with TRBJ1-4; the D gene is possibly TRBD1 (6 bases). V lost 5 bases to trimming and J lost 7 bases, with 14 bases between them. The CDR3 is 14 residues long. Here the CDR3 reads CASSRRRGVEKLFF. DNA of the CDR3: TGTGCCAGCAGTCGTCGCAGGGGAGTTGAAAAACTGTTTTTT.

This clonotype qualifies as medium-sized. The chain uses TRBV28 and TRBJ1-1; 7 bases agree with TRBD1. Per germline, CDR1 MDHEN and CDR2 SYDVKM. This CDR3 spans 14 amino acids. Germline trimming cut 6 bases from V and 4 bases from J; bases unmatched to any gene: 8. The CDR3 spells CASRPLQGTTEAFF. For the CDR3, the DNA is TGTGCCAGCAGACCCTTACAGGGGACCACTGAAGCTTTCTTT.

This clonotype was recorded many times. The rearrangement joins TRBV6-1 to TRBJ2-7; tentative D call: TRBD1 (6 bases). Germline CDR1 reads MNHNS; CDR2 reads SASEGT. V gave up 6 bases and J gave up 3 bases, with 9 bases separating them. CDR3 length: 12 amino acids. The CDR3 spells CASSQTGYEQYF. Here the CDR3 DNA reads TGTGCCAGCAGCCAGACAGGCTACGAGCAGTACTTC.

This clonotype is medium-sized within its sample. V and J are TRBV9 and TRBJ1-5; TRBD1 matches 7 bases. The germline gives CDR1 SGDLS, CDR2 YYNGEE. The CDR3 has 14 amino acids. V was clipped by 6 bases and J by 4 bases; unmatched bases: 7. This CDR3 reads CASNQGVINQPQHF. The CDR3 DNA reads as TGTGCCAGCAACCAGGGGGTGATTAATCAGCCCCAGCATTTT.

In its sample, this clonotype was seen many times. The chain recombines TRBV6-2 or TRBV6-3 with TRBJ1-2, with 7 bases aligning to TRBD1. The CDR3 runs to 15 residues. Per germline, CDR1 MNHEY and CDR2 SVGEGT. V shed 2 bases, J shed 3 bases, and the junction held 6 bases outside the gene matches. CDR3 residues: CASSYDQGEDYGYTF. CDR3 bases: TGTGCCAGCAGTTACGACCAGGGGGAGGACTATGGCTACACCTTC.

V gene TRBV24-1 combines with J gene TRBJ2-5; maybe TRBD1 (6 bases). CDR1 and CDR2 (germline): KGHDR, SFDVKD. The CDR3 length is 15 residues. Trimming pared 3 bases from V and 0 bases from J, leaving 10 bases between. CDR3: CATSDPTGHQETQYF. The DNA for the CDR3 is TGTGCCACCAGTGATCCTACAGGGCACCAAGAGACCCAGTACTTC.

This clonotype occurred many times. The V gene is TRBV4-1, the J gene TRBJ2-5; no definite D call. CDR1 MGHRA and CDR2 YSYEKL come from the germline V gene. Trimming pared 0 bases from V and 1 base from J, leaving 9 bases between. The CDR3 has 15 residues. The CDR3 DNA sequence: TGCGCCAGCAGCCAAGATTTCCCCGGCCAAGAGACCCAGTACTTC. Translation: CASSQDFPGQETQYF.

The V gene is TRBV20-1, the J gene TRBJ2-7, with D possibly being TRBD1 (6 bases). In germline, CDR1 is DFQATT, CDR2 SNEGSKA (reference sequence). The CDR3 has 13 residues. V lost 4 bases, J lost 3 bases, and 13 bases lay in between. The CDR3 DNA reads TGCAGTGCTAACCCAAACAGGGACTACGAGCAGTACTTC. As protein: CSANPNRDYEQYF.

This clonotype rates as medium-sized (0.01 to 0.1%). The chain links TRBV7-9 to TRBJ2-5; TRBD2 matches 9 bases. The V segment lost 1 base and the J segment 3 bases; nucleotides outside the gene matches: 9. Germline CDR1 reads SEHNR; CDR2 reads FQNEAQ (reference sequence). The CDR3 is 17 amino acids. CDR3 in amino acids: CASSLGTRRGGEETQYF. CDR3 sequence (DNA): TGTGCCAGCAGCTTAGGAACACGGCGGGGGGGAGAAGAGACCCAGTACTTC.

This clonotype occurred many times. The chain recombines TRBV4-2 with TRBJ2-7; TRBD2 matches at 8 bases. From germline, CDR1 is LGHNA and CDR2 YNFKEQ. The CDR3 spans 14 residues. V shed 1 base, J shed 2 bases, and the junction held 1 base outside the gene matches. CDR3 bases: TGTGCCAGCAGCCAAGCCGGGGGGGCCTACGAGCAGTACTTC. This encodes CASSQAGGAYEQYF.

This clonotype was detected ten times or more. The rearrangement links TRBV20-1 to TRBJ2-1; 13 nucleotides match TRBD2. Germline V lookup: CDR1 DFQATT, CDR2 SNEGSKA (reference sequence). The ends lost 8 bases at V and 8 bases at J; junction bases unmatched: 6. The CDR3 loop spans 13 amino acids. The CDR3 bases are TGCAGTCCAGGACTAGCGGGAGATCATGAGCAGTTCTTC. Translation: CSPGLAGDHEQFF.

As to this clonotype: A much larger clone is a single base away; this may be a read error. The gene calls are TRBV4-2 and TRBJ2-5, with TRBD2 identical over 7 bases. Germline values: CDR1 LGHNA, CDR2 YNFKEQ. The CDR3 is made up of 14 amino acids. This CDR3 is CASSPGLRGENQYF. CDR3 DNA sequence: TGTGCCAGCAGCCCGGGACTAAGGGGCGAGAACCAGTACTTC.

Many counts were recorded for this clonotype. This rearrangement joins TRBV28 to TRBJ1-2, with 7 nucleotides matching TRBD1. The CDR3 runs to 14 residues. The V gene end was trimmed by 8 bases and the J gene end by 4 bases; junction bases not matched to a gene: 10. Germline V gene data show CDR1 as MDHEN and CDR2 as SYDVKM. The CDR3 DNA reads as TGTGCCAGCCAGGGGGGACAGACCTTCTATGGCTACACCTTC. The encoded protein is CASQGGQTFYGYTF.

Here the CDR3 reads CATDSTGTGRGNYGYTF. In DNA, the CDR3 is TGTGCCACCGACTCGACCGGGACAGGGAGGGGAAACTATGGCTACACCTTC. This rearrangement joins TRBV21-1 to TRBJ1-2; TRBD1 is taken as the D call from the table, unchecked against the DNA. TRBV21-1 is a recognized pseudogene. The CDR3 runs to 17 residues.

Judged by abundance, this clonotype is medium-sized. This rearrangement joins TRBV19 to TRBJ2-6; TRBD1 matches at 10 bases. Germline V gene lookup returns CDR1 LNHDA and CDR2 SQIVND (reference sequence). The trim removed 5 bases at V and 2 bases at J, leaving 12 bases unmatched. The CDR3 extends over 19 amino acids. CDR3 in amino acids: CASSPHRRQGAPGANVLTF. The DNA of the CDR3 is TGTGCCAGTAGTCCACACCGGAGACAGGGGGCGCCTGGGGCCAACGTCCTGACTTTC.